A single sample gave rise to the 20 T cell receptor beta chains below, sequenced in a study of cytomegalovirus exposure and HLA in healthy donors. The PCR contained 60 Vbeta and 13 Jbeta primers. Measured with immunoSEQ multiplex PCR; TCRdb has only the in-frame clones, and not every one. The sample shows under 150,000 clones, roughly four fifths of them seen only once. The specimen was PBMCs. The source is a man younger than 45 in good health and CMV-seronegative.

DNA of the CDR3: TGCGCCAGCAGCCAAGTGCTCAGAGGGCAGGGGCATGGCTACACCTTC. This encodes CASSQVLRGQGHGYTF. The V call is TRBV4-3, the J call TRBJ1-2; D is possibly TRBD1 (6 bases). The CDR3 runs 16 residues. Trimming removed 1 base at V and 6 bases at J, with 18 bases between. The germline gives CDR1 LGHNA, CDR2 YSLEER.

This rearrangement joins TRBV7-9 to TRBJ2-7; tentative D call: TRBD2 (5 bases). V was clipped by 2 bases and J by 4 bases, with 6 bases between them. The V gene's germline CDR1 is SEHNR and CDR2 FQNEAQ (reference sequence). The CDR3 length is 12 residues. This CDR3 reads CASSLSGYEQYF. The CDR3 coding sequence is TGTGCCAGCAGCTTATCGGGGTACGAGCAGTACTTC.

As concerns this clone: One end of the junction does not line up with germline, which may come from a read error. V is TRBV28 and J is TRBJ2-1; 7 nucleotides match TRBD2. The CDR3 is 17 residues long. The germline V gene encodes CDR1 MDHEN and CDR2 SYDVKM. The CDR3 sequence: CASSLIQKAGSSNEQFF. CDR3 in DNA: TGTGCCAGCAGCCTTATTCAAAAAGCGGGATCCTCCAATGAGCAGTTCTTC.

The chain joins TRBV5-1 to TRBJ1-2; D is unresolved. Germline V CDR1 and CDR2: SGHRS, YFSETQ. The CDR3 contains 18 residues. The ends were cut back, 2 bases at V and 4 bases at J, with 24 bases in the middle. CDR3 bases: TGCGCCAGCAGCTTACTAGCCCCAGGAGGTCGGGTCTCCTATGGCTACACCTTC. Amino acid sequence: CASSLLAPGGRVSYGYTF.

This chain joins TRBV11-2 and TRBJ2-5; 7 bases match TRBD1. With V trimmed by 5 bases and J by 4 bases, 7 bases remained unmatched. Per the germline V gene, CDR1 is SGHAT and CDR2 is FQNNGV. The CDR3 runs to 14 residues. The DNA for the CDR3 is TGTGCCAGCAGCCCAGACAGGGTGCGAGAGACCCAGTACTTC. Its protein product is CASSPDRVRETQYF.

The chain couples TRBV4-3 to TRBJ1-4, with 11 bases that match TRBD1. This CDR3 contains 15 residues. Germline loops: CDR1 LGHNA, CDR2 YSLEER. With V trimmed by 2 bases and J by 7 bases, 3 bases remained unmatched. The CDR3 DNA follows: TGCGCCAGCAGCCAATCCGGGACAGGGGGTGAAAAACTGTTTTTT. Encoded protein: CASSQSGTGGEKLFF.

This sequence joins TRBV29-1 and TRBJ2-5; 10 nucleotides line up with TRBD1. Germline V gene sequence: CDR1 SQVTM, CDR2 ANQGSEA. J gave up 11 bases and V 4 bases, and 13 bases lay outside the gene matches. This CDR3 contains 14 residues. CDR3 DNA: TGCAGCGTTGGGGGGACAGGGGTGACGCGGGAGCAGTACTTC. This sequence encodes CSVGGTGVTREQYF.

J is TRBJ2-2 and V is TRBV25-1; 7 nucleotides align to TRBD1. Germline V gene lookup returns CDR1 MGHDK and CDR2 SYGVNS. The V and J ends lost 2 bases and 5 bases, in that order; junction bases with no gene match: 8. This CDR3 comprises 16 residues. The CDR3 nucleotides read TGTGCCAGCAGTGAAGTGCGGACAGGAACAACCGGGGAGCTGTTTTTT. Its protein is CASSEVRTGTTGELFF.

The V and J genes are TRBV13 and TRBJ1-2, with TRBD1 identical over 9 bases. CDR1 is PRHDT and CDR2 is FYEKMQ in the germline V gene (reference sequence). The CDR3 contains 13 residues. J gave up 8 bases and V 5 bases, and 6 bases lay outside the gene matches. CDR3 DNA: TGTGCCAGCAGCCCTGACAGGGGGGGCGGCTACACCTTC. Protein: CASSPDRGGGYTF.

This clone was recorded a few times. Written as DNA, the CDR3 is TGCGCCAGCAGCCCTCCCGGGAACACTGAAGCTTTCTTT. Translation gives CASSPPGNTEAFF. The chain is built from TRBV4-1 and TRBJ1-1; D remains unclear. Germline V CDR1 and CDR2: MGHRA, YSYEKL. V shed 4 bases and J shed 1 base, with 7 bases lying between them. The length of the CDR3 is 13 residues.

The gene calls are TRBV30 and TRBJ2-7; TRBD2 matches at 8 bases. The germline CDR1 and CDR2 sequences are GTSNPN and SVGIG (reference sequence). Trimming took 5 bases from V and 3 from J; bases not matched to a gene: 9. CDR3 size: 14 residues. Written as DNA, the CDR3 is TGTGCCTGGGGCCCCTTAGCGGGGAACTACGAGCAGTACTTC. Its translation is CAWGPLAGNYEQYF. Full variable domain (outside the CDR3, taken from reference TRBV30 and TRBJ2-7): SQTIHQWPATLVQPVGSPLSLECTVEGTSNPNLYWYRQAAGRGLQLLFYSVGIGQISSEVPQNLSASRPQDRQFILSSKKLLLSDSGFYLCAWGPLAGNYEQYFGPGTRLTVT.

CDR3 amino acids: CASSLDHQEAFF. The CDR3 coding sequence is TGTGCCAGCAGCTTAGATCATCAGGAAGCTTTCTTT. The chain has TRBV11-3 and TRBJ1-1; D gene uncertain. The V gene lost 0 bases and the J gene lost 8 bases, with 7 bases spanning the gap. CDR1 SGHNT and CDR2 YENEEA come from the germline V gene. The CDR3 extends over 12 amino acids. Drawing the rest from reference TRBV11-3 and TRBJ1-1, the complete variable domain is EAGVVQSPRYKIIEKKQPVAFWCNPISGHNTLYWYLQNLGQGPELLIRYENEEAVDDSQLPKDRFSAERLKGVDSTLKIQPAELGDSAVYLCASSLDHQEAFFGQGTRLTVV.

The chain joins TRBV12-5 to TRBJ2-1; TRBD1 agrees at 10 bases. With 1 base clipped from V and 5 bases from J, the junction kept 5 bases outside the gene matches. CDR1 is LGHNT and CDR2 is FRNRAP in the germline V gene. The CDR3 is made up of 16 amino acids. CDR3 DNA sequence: TGTGCTAGTGGTTTGGACCGGGACAGGGGAAACAATGAGCAGTTCTTC. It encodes CASGLDRDRGNNEQFF.

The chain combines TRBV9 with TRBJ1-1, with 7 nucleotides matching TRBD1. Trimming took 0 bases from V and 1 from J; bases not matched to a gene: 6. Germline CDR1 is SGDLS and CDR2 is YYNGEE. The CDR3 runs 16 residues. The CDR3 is CASSVGYRTGNTEAFF. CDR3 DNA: TGTGCCAGCAGCGTAGGTTATCGGACAGGGAACACTGAAGCTTTCTTT.

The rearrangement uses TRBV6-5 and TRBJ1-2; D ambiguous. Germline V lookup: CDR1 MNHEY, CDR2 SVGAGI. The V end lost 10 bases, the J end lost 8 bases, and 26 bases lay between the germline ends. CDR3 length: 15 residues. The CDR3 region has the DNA TGTGCCACTACCCCCTTAAGTACCTATCGTTCGGGCTACACCTTC. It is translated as CATTPLSTYRSGYTF.

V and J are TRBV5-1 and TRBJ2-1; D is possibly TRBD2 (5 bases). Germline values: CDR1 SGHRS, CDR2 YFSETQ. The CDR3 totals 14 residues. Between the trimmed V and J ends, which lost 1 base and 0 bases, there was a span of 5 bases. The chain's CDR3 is CASSLTSSYNEQFF. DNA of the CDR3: TGCGCCAGCAGCTTGACTAGCTCCTACAATGAGCAGTTCTTC.

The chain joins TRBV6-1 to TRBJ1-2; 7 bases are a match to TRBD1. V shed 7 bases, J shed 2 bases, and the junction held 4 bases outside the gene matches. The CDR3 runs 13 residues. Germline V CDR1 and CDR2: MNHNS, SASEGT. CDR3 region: CASTQGDNYGYTF. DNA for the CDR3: TGTGCCAGCACCCAGGGGGACAACTATGGCTACACCTTC.

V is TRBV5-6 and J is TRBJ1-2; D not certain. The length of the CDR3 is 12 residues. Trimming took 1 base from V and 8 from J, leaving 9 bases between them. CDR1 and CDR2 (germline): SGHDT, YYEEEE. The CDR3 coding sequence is TGTGCCAGCAGCTTGAACGGTCCCGGCTACACCTTC. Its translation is CASSLNGPGYTF.

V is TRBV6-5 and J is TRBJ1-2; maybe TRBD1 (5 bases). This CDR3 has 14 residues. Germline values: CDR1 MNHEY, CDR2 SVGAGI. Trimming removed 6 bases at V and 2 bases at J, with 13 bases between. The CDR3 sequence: CASSPLGGNYGYTF. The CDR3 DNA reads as TGTGCCAGCAGCCCCCTTGGGGGGAACTATGGCTACACCTTC.

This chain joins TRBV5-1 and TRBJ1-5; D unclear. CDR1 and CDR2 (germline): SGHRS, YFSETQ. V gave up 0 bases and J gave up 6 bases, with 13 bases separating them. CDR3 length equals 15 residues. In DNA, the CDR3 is TGCGCCAGCAGCTTGGGGGGAGAAGTGGGTCAGCCCCAGCATTTT. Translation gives CASSLGGEVGQPQHF.